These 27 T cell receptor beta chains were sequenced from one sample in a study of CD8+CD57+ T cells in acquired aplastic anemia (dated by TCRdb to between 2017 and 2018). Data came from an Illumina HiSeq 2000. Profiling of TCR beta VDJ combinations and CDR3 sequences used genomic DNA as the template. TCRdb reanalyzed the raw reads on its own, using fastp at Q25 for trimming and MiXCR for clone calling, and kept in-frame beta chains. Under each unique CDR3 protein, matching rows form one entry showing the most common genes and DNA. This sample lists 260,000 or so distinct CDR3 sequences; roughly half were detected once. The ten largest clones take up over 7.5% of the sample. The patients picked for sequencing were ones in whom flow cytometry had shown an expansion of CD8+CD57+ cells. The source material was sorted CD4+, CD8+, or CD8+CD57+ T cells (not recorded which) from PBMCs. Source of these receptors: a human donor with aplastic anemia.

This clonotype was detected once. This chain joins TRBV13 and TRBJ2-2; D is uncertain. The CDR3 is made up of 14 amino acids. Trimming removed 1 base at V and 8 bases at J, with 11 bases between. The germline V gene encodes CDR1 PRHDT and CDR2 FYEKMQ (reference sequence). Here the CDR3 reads CASSLEVGTGELFF. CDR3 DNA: TGTGCCAGCAGCTTAGAAGTAGGCACAGGGGAGCTGTTTTTT.

CDR3 sequence reads: CASSSGQFDEQFF. CDR3 DNA: TGCGCCAGCAGCTCCGGACAATTCGATGAGCAGTTCTTC. The chain employs TRBV5-1 and TRBJ2-1; the D gene is possibly TRBD1 (5 bases). Germline CDR1 and CDR2: SGHRS and YFSETQ. Trimming cost V 3 bases and J 8 bases, with 12 bases left between them. The CDR3 runs 13 residues. Supplemented by reference TRBV5-1 and TRBJ2-1, the full variable domain reads KAGVTQTPRYLIKTRGQQVTLSCSPISGHRSVSWYQQTPGQGLQFLFEYFSETQRNKGNFPGRFSGRQFSNSRSEMNVSTLELGDSALYLCASSSGQFDEQFFGPGTRLTVL.

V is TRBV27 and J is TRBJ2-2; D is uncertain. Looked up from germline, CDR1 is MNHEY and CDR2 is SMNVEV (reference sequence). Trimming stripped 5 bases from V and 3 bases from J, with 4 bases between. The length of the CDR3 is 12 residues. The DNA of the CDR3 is TGTGCCAGCAGTCGACACACCGGGGAGCTGTTTTTT. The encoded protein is CASSRHTGELFF.

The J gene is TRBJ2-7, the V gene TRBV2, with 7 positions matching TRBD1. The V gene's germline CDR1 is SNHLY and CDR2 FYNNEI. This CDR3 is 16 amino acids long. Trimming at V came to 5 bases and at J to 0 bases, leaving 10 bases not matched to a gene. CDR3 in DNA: TGTGCCAGCAGTTCCGGACAGGTCGTAGGCTCCTACGAGCAGTACTTC. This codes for CASSSGQVVGSYEQYF.

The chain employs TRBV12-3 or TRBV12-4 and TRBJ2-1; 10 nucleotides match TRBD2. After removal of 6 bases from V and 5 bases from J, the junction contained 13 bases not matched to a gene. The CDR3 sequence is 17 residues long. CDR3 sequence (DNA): TGTGCCAGCAGCCTAATGTTGTTAGCGGGGGGAAACAATGAGCAGTTCTTC. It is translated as CASSLMLLAGGNNEQFF.

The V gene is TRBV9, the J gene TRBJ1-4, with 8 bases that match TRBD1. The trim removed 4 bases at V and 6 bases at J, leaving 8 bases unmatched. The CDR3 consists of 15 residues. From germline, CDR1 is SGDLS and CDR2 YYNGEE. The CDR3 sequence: CASSHRTGTYEKLFF. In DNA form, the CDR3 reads TGTGCCAGCAGCCATCGGACAGGGACATATGAAAAACTGTTTTTT.

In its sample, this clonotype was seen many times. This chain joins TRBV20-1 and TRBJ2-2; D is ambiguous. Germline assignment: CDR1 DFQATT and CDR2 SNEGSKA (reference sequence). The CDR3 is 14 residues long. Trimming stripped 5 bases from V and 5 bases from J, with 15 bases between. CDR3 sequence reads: CSASLGWGTGELFF. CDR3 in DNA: TGCAGTGCTTCACTGGGCTGGGGTACCGGGGAGCTGTTTTTT.

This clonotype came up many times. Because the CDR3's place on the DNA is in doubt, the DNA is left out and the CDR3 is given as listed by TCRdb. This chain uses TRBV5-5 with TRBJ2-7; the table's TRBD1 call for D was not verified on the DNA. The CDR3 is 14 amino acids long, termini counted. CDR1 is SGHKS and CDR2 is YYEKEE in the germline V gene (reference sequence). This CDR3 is CASSFGTGNYETYF.

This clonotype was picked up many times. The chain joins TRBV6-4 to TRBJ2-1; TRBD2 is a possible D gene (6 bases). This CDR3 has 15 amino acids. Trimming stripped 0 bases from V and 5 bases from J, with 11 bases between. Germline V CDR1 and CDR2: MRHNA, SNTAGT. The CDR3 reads CASSDSDGGNNEQFF. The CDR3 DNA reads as TGTGCCAGCAGTGACTCGGACGGGGGAAACAATGAGCAGTTCTTC.

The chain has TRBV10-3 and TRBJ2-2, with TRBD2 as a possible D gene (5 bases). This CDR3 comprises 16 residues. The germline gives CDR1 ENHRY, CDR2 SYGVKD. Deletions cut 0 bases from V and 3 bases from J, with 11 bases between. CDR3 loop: CAISESPNGDTGELFF. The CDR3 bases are TGTGCCATCAGTGAGTCGCCAAACGGGGACACCGGGGAGCTGTTTTTT.

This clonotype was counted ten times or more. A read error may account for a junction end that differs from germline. The CDR3 bases are TGTGCCAGCAGCCAAGCAGGGGCTTGGGTTTTT. Translated, it gives CASSQAGAWVF. The chain couples TRBV4-2 to TRBJ1-4; perhaps TRBD1 as D (6 bases). CDR1 is LGHNA and CDR2 is YNFKEQ in the germline V gene. The CDR3 sequence is 11 residues long.

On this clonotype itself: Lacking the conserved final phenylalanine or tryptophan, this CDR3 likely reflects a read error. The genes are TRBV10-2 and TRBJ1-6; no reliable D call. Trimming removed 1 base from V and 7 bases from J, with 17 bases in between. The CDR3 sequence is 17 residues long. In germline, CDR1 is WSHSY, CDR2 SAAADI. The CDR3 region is CASSELGQFPRNSPLHS. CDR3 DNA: TGCGCCAGCAGTGAGTTAGGGCAGTTCCCGAGGAATTCACCCCTCCACTCT.

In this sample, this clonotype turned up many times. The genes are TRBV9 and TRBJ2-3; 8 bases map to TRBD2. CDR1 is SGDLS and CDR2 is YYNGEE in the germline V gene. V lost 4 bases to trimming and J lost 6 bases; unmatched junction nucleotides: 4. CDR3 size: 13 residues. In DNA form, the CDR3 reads TGTGCCAGCAGCCCGACTAGCGCCGATACGCAGTATTTT. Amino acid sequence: CASSPTSADTQYF.

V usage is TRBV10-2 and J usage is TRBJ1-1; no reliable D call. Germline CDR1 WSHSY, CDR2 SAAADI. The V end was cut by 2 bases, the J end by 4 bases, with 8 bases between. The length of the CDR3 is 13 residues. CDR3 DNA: TGCGCCAGCAGTGAGCCCCTTTCCACTGAAGCTTTCTTT. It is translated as CASSEPLSTEAFF.

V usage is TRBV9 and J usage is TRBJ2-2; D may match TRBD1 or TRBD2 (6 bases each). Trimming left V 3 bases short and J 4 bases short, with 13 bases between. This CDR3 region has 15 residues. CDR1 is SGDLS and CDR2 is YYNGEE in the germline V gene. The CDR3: CASSDPRGLTGELFF. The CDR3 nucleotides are TGTGCCAGCAGCGACCCCCGGGGGCTCACCGGGGAGCTGTTTTTT.

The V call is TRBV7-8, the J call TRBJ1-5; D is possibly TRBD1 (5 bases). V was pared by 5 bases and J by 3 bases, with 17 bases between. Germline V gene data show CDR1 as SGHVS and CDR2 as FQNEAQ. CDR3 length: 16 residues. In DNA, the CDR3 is TGTGCCAGCAGCCCTACCGGGGGGGGTTACAATCAGCCCCAGCATTTT. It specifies CASSPTGGGYNQPQHF.

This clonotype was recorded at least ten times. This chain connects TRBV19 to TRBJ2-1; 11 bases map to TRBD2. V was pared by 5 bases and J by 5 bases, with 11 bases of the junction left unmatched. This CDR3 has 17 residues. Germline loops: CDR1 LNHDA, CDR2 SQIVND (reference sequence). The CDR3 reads CASSLPRTSGSNNEQFF. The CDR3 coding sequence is TGTGCCAGTAGTCTCCCCCGGACTAGCGGGTCGAACAATGAGCAGTTCTTC.

The CDR3 loop is CASSPQYSAGWMDEQFF. The CDR3 nucleotides read TGTGCCAGCAGCCCCCAGTATTCAGCGGGATGGATGGATGAGCAGTTCTTC. V is TRBV7-9 and J is TRBJ2-1; 7 bases map to TRBD2. This CDR3 has 17 amino acids. The ends lost 5 bases at V and 8 bases at J; junction bases unmatched: 18. In germline, CDR1 is SEHNR, CDR2 FQNEAQ (reference sequence).

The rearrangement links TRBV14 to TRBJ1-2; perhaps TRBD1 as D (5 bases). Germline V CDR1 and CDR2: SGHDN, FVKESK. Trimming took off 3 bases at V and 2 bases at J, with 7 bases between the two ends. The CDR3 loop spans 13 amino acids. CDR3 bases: TGTGCCAGCAGCCATGACAGAAACTATGGCTACACCTTC. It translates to CASSHDRNYGYTF.

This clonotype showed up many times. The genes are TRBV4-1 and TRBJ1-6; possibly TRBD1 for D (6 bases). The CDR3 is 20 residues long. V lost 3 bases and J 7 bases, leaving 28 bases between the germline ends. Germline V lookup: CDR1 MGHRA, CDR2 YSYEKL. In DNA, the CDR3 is TGCGCCAGCAGCCACCCGACAGGTTCGGGATTTGGGGTTTGGAATTCACCCCTCCACTTT. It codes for CASSHPTGSGFGVWNSPLHF.

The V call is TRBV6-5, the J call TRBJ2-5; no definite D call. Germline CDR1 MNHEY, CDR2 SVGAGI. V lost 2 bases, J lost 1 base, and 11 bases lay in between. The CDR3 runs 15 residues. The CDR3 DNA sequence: TGTGCCAGCAGTTACCGTGACGGAGCCCAAGAGACCCAGTACTTC. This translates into CASSYRDGAQETQYF.

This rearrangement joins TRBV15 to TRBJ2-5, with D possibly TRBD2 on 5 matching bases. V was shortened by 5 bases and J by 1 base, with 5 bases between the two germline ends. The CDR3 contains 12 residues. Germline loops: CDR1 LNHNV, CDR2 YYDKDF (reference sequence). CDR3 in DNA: TGTGCCACCAGCGGAGGCCAAGAGACCCAGTACTTC. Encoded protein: CATSGGQETQYF.

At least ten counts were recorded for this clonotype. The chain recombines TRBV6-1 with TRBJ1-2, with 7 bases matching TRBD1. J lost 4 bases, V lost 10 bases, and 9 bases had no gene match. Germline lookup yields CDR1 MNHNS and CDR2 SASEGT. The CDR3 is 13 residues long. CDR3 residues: CATVGGLGYGYTF. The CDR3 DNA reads TGTGCCACCGTAGGGGGCCTGGGCTATGGCTACACCTTC.

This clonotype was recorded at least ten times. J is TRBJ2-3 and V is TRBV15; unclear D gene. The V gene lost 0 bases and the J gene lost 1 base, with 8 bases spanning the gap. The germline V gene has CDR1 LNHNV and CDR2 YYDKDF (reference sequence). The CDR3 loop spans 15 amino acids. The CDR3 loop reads CATSRDRAGTDTQYF. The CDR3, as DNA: TGTGCCACCAGCAGAGATAGGGCAGGCACAGATACGCAGTATTTT.

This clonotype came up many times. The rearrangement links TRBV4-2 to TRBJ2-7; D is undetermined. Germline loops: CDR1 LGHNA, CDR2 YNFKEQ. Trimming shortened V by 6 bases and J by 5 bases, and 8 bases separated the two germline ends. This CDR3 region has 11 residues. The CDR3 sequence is CASRKGNEQYF. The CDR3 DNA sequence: TGTGCCAGCAGAAAAGGGAACGAGCAGTACTTC.

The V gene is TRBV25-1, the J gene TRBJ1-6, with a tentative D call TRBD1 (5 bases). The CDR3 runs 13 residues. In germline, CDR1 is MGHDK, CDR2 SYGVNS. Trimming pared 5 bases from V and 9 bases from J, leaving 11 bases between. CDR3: CASSYIQGSPLHF. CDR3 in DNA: TGTGCCAGCAGTTATATCCAGGGTTCACCCCTCCACTTT.

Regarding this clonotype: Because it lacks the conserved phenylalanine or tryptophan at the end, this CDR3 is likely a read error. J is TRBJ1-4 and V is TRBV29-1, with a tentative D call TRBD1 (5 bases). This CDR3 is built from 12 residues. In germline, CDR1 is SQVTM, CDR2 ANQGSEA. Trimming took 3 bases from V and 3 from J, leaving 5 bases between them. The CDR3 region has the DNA TGCAGCGTTGAGACAGCTAATGAAAAACTGTTTTCT. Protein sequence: CSVETANEKLFS.